This T cell receptor beta chain appears in the sequencing data of a study of blood T cell repertoires in COVID-19. V shed 4 bases and J 5 bases; nucleotides not matched to a gene: 11. This CDR3 contains 18 residues. Germline V lookup: CDR1 LGHDT, CDR2 YNNKEL (reference sequence). Per the study methods: Amplification of reference gene primers provided the estimated nucleated cell counts. Measured with immunoSEQ multiplex PCR; TCRdb has only the in-frame clones, and not every one. V, J and clone size reflect that table, while D and trimming were determined from the DNA. Of approximately 300,000 clones listed, 85% to 90% are singletons.

The TCR was taken from a man younger than 40 who had recovered from COVID-19. This sequence joins TRBV3-1 (or the pseudogene TRBV3-2) and TRBJ2-5; 15 bases line up with TRBD2. Sequencing was performed on PBMCs or T cells enriched from blood (not recorded which). The CDR3 here is CASSPGLAGGISWETQYF. The CDR3 DNA is TGTGCCAGCAGCCCGGGACTAGCGGGGGGCATTTCCTGGGAGACCCAGTACTTC.